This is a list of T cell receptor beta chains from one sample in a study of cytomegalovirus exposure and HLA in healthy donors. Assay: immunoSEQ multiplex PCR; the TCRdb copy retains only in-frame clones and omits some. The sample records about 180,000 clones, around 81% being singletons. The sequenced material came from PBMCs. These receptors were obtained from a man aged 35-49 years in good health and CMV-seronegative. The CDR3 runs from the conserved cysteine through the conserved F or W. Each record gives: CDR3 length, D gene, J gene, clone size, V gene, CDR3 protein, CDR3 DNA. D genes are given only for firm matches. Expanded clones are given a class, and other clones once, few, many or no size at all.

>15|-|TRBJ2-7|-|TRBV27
CASSSISQISYEQYF
TGTGCCAGCAGTTCGATATCACAGATCTCCTACGAGCAGTACTTC
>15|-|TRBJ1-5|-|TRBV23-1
CARGFGQYSNQPQHF
TGCGCCAGGGGATTTGGACAGTATAGCAATCAGCCCCAGCATTTT
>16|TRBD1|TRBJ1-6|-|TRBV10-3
CAISESTGDRNSPLHF
TGTGCCATCAGTGAGTCGACGGGGGACAGGAATTCACCCCTCCACTTT
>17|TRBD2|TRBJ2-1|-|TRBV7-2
CASSLYGLAASYNEQFF
TGTGCCAGCAGCCTTTATGGACTAGCGGCCTCCTACAATGAGCAGTTCTTC
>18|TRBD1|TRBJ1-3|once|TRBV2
CASSATTPTGVSGNTIYF
TGTGCCAGCAGCGCAACGACCCCAACAGGGGTCTCTGGAAACACCATATATTTT
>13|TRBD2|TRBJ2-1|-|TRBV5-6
CASSPTSHNEQFF
TGTGCCAGCAGCCCGACTAGCCACAATGAGCAGTTCTTC
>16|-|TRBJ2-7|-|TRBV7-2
CASSLDAGASSYEQYF
TGTGCCAGCAGCTTAGATGCGGGGGCCTCCTCCTACGAGCAGTACTTC
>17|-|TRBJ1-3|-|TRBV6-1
CASSEAPAGLTGNTIYF
TGTGCCAGCAGTGAAGCTCCGGCCGGACTTACTGGAAACACCATATATTTT
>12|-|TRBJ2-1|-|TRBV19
CATRDTNNEQFF
TGTGCCACAAGGGACACCAACAATGAGCAGTTCTTC
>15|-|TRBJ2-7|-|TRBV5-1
CASSRGAASSYEQYF
TGCGCCAGCAGCCGGGGAGCGGCGAGCTCCTACGAGCAGTACTTC
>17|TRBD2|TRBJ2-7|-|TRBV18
CASSPPRATSGSYEQYF
TGTGCCAGCTCACCCCCCAGGGCGACTAGCGGGAGTTACGAGCAGTACTTC
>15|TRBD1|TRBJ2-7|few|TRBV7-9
CASSRSPGTGTEQYF
TGTGCCAGCAGCCGGAGTCCCGGGACAGGGACCGAGCAGTACTTC
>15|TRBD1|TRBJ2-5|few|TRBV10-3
CAIGHRQGPQETQYF
TGTGCCATCGGCCACCGACAGGGTCCCCAAGAGACCCAGTACTTC
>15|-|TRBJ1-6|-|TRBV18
CASSPTRGSNSPLHF
TGTGCCAGCTCTCCGACCCGGGGATCTAATTCACCCCTCCACTTT